The 25 T cell receptor beta chains given below trace back to one sample, sequenced in a study of OX40 agonist ivuxolimab in advanced cancers. Here immunoSEQ multiplex PCR was the method, and the copy in TCRdb shows in-frame clones only, minus some. The data hold some 61,000 clones, with about nine tenths observed a single time. The specimen comprised CD4+ or CD8+ T cells sorted from blood, sampled in a trial of the OX40 agonist ivuxolimab. The receptor set was obtained from an adult with an advanced solid tumor such as melanoma, head and neck, liver or kidney cancer.

This chain links TRBV5-5 with TRBJ2-2, with 8 bases aligning to TRBD2. The V gene end was trimmed by 4 bases and the J gene end by 4 bases; junction bases not matched to a gene: 6. Germline loops: CDR1 SGHKS, CDR2 YYEKEE (reference sequence). The CDR3 has 15 amino acids. CDR3 protein: CASSDRGTSTGELFF. The CDR3, as DNA: TGTGCCAGCAGCGACCGTGGGACTAGCACCGGGGAGCTGTTTTTT.

The V call is TRBV10-3, the J call TRBJ2-5; D is undetermined. The germline gives CDR1 ENHRY, CDR2 SYGVKD. The CDR3 totals 14 residues. The V end was cut by 0 bases, the J end by 5 bases, with 10 bases between. The chain's CDR3 is CAISESGNVETQYF. The CDR3 DNA is TGTGCCATCAGTGAGTCGGGGAACGTGGAGACCCAGTACTTC.

The gene calls are TRBV10-2 and TRBJ1-4; no clear D gene. Trimming took off 0 bases at V and 8 bases at J, with 7 bases between the two ends. This CDR3 has 13 residues. Germline CDR1 reads WSHSY; CDR2 reads SAAADI. CDR3 bases: TGCGCCAGCAGTGAGTCGTTAGCAGAAAAACTGTTTTTT. This encodes CASSESLAEKLFF.

The J gene is TRBJ2-1, the V gene TRBV5-4, with TRBD2 matching over 10 bases. V trimming: 4 bases; J trimming: 9 bases; junction bases outside the gene matches: 10. The CDR3 runs 15 residues. The germline V gene encodes CDR1 SGHNT and CDR2 YYREEE (reference sequence). Here the CDR3 reads CASSQPIAGGSEQFF. The CDR3 coding sequence is TGTGCCAGCAGCCAGCCGATAGCGGGAGGTTCTGAGCAGTTCTTC.

Points on this clone: This same CDR3 is encoded by further DNA sequences in the sample. The chain uses TRBV18 and TRBJ2-3; D gene ambiguous. In germline, CDR1 is KGHSH, CDR2 LQKENI. Trimming removed 2 bases at V and 6 bases at J, with 6 bases between. The CDR3 has 12 residues. The CDR3 region is CASSPLGDTQYF. The CDR3 DNA is TGTGCCAGCTCACCATTAGGGGATACGCAGTATTTT.

The chain links TRBV7-2 to TRBJ1-1; D remains unclear. V was trimmed by 5 bases and J by 5 bases, leaving 15 bases between them. CDR3 length equals 14 residues. The germline V gene has CDR1 SGHTA and CDR2 FQGNSA. CDR3 residues: CASSVVSGGTEAFF. CDR3 nucleotide sequence: TGTGCCAGCAGCGTCGTATCGGGTGGGACTGAAGCTTTCTTT. Using reference TRBV7-2 and TRBJ1-1 for the parts outside the CDR3, the full variable domain is GAGVSQSPSNKVTEKGKDVELRCDPISGHTALYWYRQSLGQGLEFLIYFQGNSAPDKSGLPSDRFSAERTGGSVSTLTIQRTQQEDSAVYLCASSVVSGGTEAFFGQGTRLTVV.

This clone was observed a few times. V gene TRBV5-1 combines with J gene TRBJ2-7; 7 nucleotides line up with TRBD1. Germline CDR1 is SGHRS and CDR2 is YFSETQ. The CDR3 contains 13 residues. Trimming removed 3 bases from V and 4 bases from J; junction bases left unmatched: 4. CDR3 residues: CASSYEGQYEQYF. DNA for the CDR3: TGCGCCAGCAGCTACGAGGGACAGTACGAGCAGTACTTC. Full variable domain (outside the CDR3, taken from reference TRBV5-1 and TRBJ2-7): KAGVTQTPRYLIKTRGQQVTLSCSPISGHRSVSWYQQTPGQGLQFLFEYFSETQRNKGNFPGRFSGRQFSNSRSEMNVSTLELGDSALYLCASSYEGQYEQYFGPGTRLTVT.

This chain joins TRBV7-3 and TRBJ2-1; 7 nucleotides line up with TRBD2. This CDR3 is 14 amino acids long. Germline-derived CDR1 and CDR2 are SGHTA and FQGTGA. V lost 1 base and J lost 9; bases outside the gene matches: 6. DNA of the CDR3: TGTGCCAGCAGCTTAAAAGGGACTATGGTTGAGCAGTTCTTC. Its translation is CASSLKGTMVEQFF. The whole variable domain, filled in from reference TRBV7-3 and TRBJ2-1, reads GAGVSQTPSNKVTEKGKYVELRCDPISGHTALYWYRQSLGQGPEFLIYFQGTGAADDSGLPNDRFFAVRPEGSVSTLKIQRTERGDSAVYLCASSLKGTMVEQFFGPGTRLTVL.

CDR3 DNA: TGTGCCAGTAGTATTCGGGGGCCTGGAAACACCATATATTTT. This sequence encodes CASSIRGPGNTIYF. V gene TRBV19 combines with J gene TRBJ1-3, with a possible D match to TRBD1 (6 bases). The CDR3 spans 14 residues. The germline gives CDR1 LNHDA, CDR2 SQIVND (reference sequence). With 3 bases removed from V and 2 bases from J, the gap between germline ends came to 8 bases.

This clone was seen a few times. J is TRBJ2-7 and V is TRBV18; D is uncertain. The V end was cut by 1 base, the J end by 7 bases, with 11 bases between. Germline V gene data show CDR1 as KGHSH and CDR2 as LQKENI. The CDR3 runs 13 residues. CDR3 loop: CASSPQTSGEQYF. CDR3 coding DNA: TGTGCCAGCTCACCACAGACGTCAGGTGAGCAGTACTTC.

The gene calls are TRBV28 and TRBJ1-2; D is possibly TRBD1 (5 bases). This CDR3 has 13 residues. Germline V gives CDR1 MDHEN, CDR2 SYDVKM. Deletions cut 3 bases from V and 2 bases from J, with 7 bases between. The DNA for the CDR3 is TGTGCCAGCAGTTTCAGGGCAAACTATGGCTACACCTTC. Encoded protein: CASSFRANYGYTF.

This clone was counted a few times. The chain is built from TRBV6-5 and TRBJ2-2; D not resolved. Germline CDR1 MNHEY, CDR2 SVGAGI. This CDR3 has 15 residues. The V gene lost 5 bases and the J gene lost 5 bases, with 15 bases spanning the gap. CDR3 in DNA: TGTGCCAGCAGTATCAACGGACGTCTAACCGGGGAGCTGTTTTTT. The encoded protein is CASSINGRLTGELFF.

The chain has TRBV4-1 and TRBJ2-7, with 7 bases fitting TRBD1. This CDR3 region has 12 residues. Germline loops: CDR1 MGHRA, CDR2 YSYEKL. V trimming: 4 bases; J trimming: 7 bases; junction bases outside the gene matches: 4. CDR3 amino acids: CASSRTTGEQYF. The CDR3 DNA is TGCGCCAGCAGCCGAACGACAGGGGAGCAGTACTTC.

Only one count was recorded for this clone. This rearrangement joins TRBV6-5 to TRBJ2-1; D is uncertain. From germline, CDR1 is MNHEY and CDR2 SVGAGI. CDR3 length equals 15 residues. Between the trimmed V and J ends, which lost 4 bases and 0 bases, there was a span of 10 bases. The CDR3 nucleotides read TGTGCCAGCAGTTTTCGCTCGAGCTCCTACAATGAGCAGTTCTTC. It encodes CASSFRSSSYNEQFF.

The chain combines TRBV11-2 with TRBJ1-1; D is undetermined. The CDR3 has 13 residues. In germline, CDR1 is SGHAT, CDR2 FQNNGV. Trimming took 3 bases from V and 1 from J, leaving 6 bases between them. This chain's CDR3 is CASSFTTNTEAFF. The CDR3 bases are TGTGCCAGCAGCTTTACAACGAACACTGAAGCTTTCTTT.

This chain connects TRBV4-2 to TRBJ2-7, with 11 bases that match TRBD2. This CDR3 region has 15 residues. V lost 3 bases, J lost 2 bases, and 3 bases stayed unmatched. Germline CDR1 is LGHNA and CDR2 is YNFKEQ. The CDR3 is CASSQGTSGPYEQYF. The CDR3 region has the DNA TGTGCCAGCAGCCAGGGGACTAGCGGTCCCTACGAGCAGTACTTC.

This sequence joins TRBV28 and TRBJ2-7; a weak D match, TRBD2 (6 bases). There are 12 residues in the CDR3. V lost 10 bases and J lost 6, with 16 bases in between. Germline CDR1 is MDHEN and CDR2 is SYDVKM. The CDR3 region is CATQSATSEQYF. In nucleotides, the CDR3 is TGTGCCACCCAGTCAGCGACTAGCGAGCAGTACTTC.

This chain uses TRBV12-5 with TRBJ2-1, with a tentative D call TRBD2 (5 bases). V shed 7 bases and J shed 7 bases, with 20 bases lying between them. Germline V gives CDR1 LGHNT, CDR2 FRNRAP. The CDR3 extends over 15 amino acids. The CDR3 region has the DNA TGTGCTAGTGCCCAAGGACTCCTAATTGATAATGAGCAGTTCTTC. Translating gives CASAQGLLIDNEQFF.

The chain joins TRBV18 to TRBJ2-7, with a weak D call TRBD2 (5 bases). Germline CDR1 reads KGHSH; CDR2 reads LQKENI. Trimming stripped 6 bases from V and 0 bases from J, with 12 bases between. The CDR3 has 14 amino acids. CDR3 loop: CASSRGGSSYEQYF. As DNA, the CDR3 is TGTGCCAGCTCCCGGGGTGGGAGCTCCTACGAGCAGTACTTC.

The chain has TRBV2 and TRBJ2-1; no clear D gene. Trimming left V 6 bases short and J 6 bases short, with 12 bases between. This CDR3 spans 13 amino acids. Germline V gene lookup returns CDR1 SNHLY and CDR2 FYNNEI. CDR3 residues: CASRSDVVNEQFF. In DNA, the CDR3 is TGTGCCAGCAGATCCGACGTGGTCAATGAGCAGTTCTTC. Full variable domain (rest looked up from reference TRBV2 and TRBJ2-1): EPEVTQTPSHQVTQMGQEVILRCVPISNHLYFYWYRQILGQKVEFLVSFYNNEISEKSEIFDDQFSVERPDGSNFTLKIRSTKLEDSAMYFCASRSDVVNEQFFGPGTRLTVL.

Concerning this clone: Other DNA sequences from this sample encode an identical CDR3 as well. This rearrangement joins TRBV5-6 to TRBJ2-7; D perhaps matches TRBD2 (6 bases). Trimming took off 0 bases at V and 1 base at J, with 11 bases between the two ends. The CDR3 totals 15 residues. In germline, CDR1 is SGHDT, CDR2 YYEEEE. CDR3 sequence (DNA): TGTGCCAGCAGCTTGGGTCTGGGGGGTTCCTACGAGCAGTACTTC. Translating gives CASSLGLGGSYEQYF.

The chain combines TRBV5-1 with TRBJ2-7; 9 bases line up with TRBD1. CDR1 and CDR2 (germline): SGHRS, YFSETQ. J lost 1 base, V lost 4 bases, and 6 bases had no gene match. The CDR3 runs to 15 residues. CDR3 region: CASSTGQGVSYEQYF. The CDR3 coding sequence is TGCGCCAGCAGCACGGGACAGGGAGTTTCCTACGAGCAGTACTTC.

CDR3 nucleotides: TGCGCCAGCAGCCGGACGAGACAGGGGGACGGAAACATTCAGTACTTC. Its protein product is CASSRTRQGDGNIQYF. The gene calls are TRBV4-1 and TRBJ2-4, with 9 bases lining up with TRBD1. This CDR3 comprises 16 residues. Germline trimming cut 4 bases from V and 6 bases from J; bases unmatched to any gene: 10. Germline CDR1 and CDR2: MGHRA and YSYEKL.

This sequence joins TRBV4-3 and TRBJ1-1; TRBD1 matches at 7 bases. The trim removed 5 bases at V and 1 base at J, leaving 4 bases unmatched. From germline, CDR1 is LGHNA and CDR2 YSLEER. This CDR3 is built from 14 residues. CDR3 nucleotide sequence: TGCGCCAGCAGCTCCGGGACAGCGAACACTGAAGCTTTCTTT. Translation gives CASSSGTANTEAFF.

The chain links TRBV13 to TRBJ2-7, with a possible D match to TRBD2 (6 bases). Trimming removed 4 bases at V and 0 bases at J, with 16 bases between. In germline, CDR1 is PRHDT, CDR2 FYEKMQ (reference sequence). The CDR3 loop spans 16 amino acids. The CDR3, as DNA: TGTGCCAGCAGCTCCAGGAGAGCGGGCGTCTCCTACGAGCAGTACTTC. Its protein is CASSSRRAGVSYEQYF.